These 30 T cell receptor beta chains came from one sample sequenced in a study of T cell repertoires in cytomegalovirus infection. One entry per CDR3 protein results from TCRdb running MiXCR on the reads. The table includes around 490,000 distinct CDR3 sequences, about 26% detected once. Sequenced: PBMCs. The receptors shown here come from a human donor in good health (CMV status not recorded). Some clones in this sample may be carry-over from other donors' samples.

This clonotype was detected ten times or more. J is TRBJ2-3 and V is TRBV7-2; 13 positions match TRBD2. The CDR3 runs to 16 residues. J was trimmed by 9 bases and V by 6 bases; bases with no gene match: 12. CDR1 is SGHTA, CDR2 FQGNSA, per germline. The CDR3 DNA is TGTGCCAGCAGGGAAGGGACTAGCGGGACCCGCGGAACGCAGTATTTT. The encoded protein is CASREGTSGTRGTQYF. Based on the CDR3 plus reference TRBV7-2 and TRBJ2-3, the full variable domain is GAGVSQSPSNKVTEKGKDVELRCDPISGHTALYWYRQSLGQGLEFLIYFQGNSAPDKSGLPSDRFSAERTGGSVSTLTIQRTQQEDSAVYLCASREGTSGTRGTQYFGPGTRLTVL.

The chain couples TRBV20-1 to TRBJ2-3, with D possibly TRBD2 on 6 matching bases. Germline V gene lookup returns CDR1 DFQATT and CDR2 SNEGSKA (reference sequence). The length of the CDR3 is 15 residues. The V end lost 6 bases, the J end lost 5 bases, and 21 bases lay between the germline ends. In DNA, the CDR3 is TGCAGTGCACCGACTGCCGGAGGGCCGCAAGATACGCAGTATTTT. It codes for CSAPTAGGPQDTQYF.

The V and J genes are TRBV24-1 and TRBJ1-1; D is perhaps TRBD1 (5 bases). The CDR3 length is 13 residues. Germline lookup yields CDR1 KGHDR and CDR2 SFDVKD. The V and J ends lost 6 bases and 7 bases respectively, with 14 bases between them. CDR3 nucleotides: TGTGCCACCAGTCATAGTTGGGGCCATGAAGCTTTCTTT. It codes for CATSHSWGHEAFF.

This clonotype was counted at least ten times. This chain links TRBV7-2 with TRBJ1-5, with TRBD1 matching 8 bases. CDR3 size: 18 residues. V lost 1 base to trimming and J lost 5 bases; unmatched junction nucleotides: 13. Germline V lookup: CDR1 SGHTA, CDR2 FQGNSA. CDR3 loop: CASSLVTIGTGSDQPQHF. CDR3 coding DNA: TGTGCCAGCAGCTTAGTGACGATCGGGACAGGCTCCGATCAGCCCCAGCATTTT. Combining the CDR3 with reference TRBV7-2 and TRBJ1-5 gives the whole variable domain GAGVSQSPSNKVTEKGKDVELRCDPISGHTALYWYRQSLGQGLEFLIYFQGNSAPDKSGLPSDRFSAERTGGSVSTLTIQRTQQEDSAVYLCASSLVTIGTGSDQPQHFGDGTRLSIL.

This rearrangement joins TRBV7-2 to TRBJ2-1; D remains ambiguous. Germline loops: CDR1 SGHTA, CDR2 FQGNSA. The CDR3 loop spans 12 amino acids. V was shortened by 5 bases and J by 8 bases, with 10 bases between the two germline ends. CDR3 DNA: TGTGCCAGCAGCAAACTTTGGGATGAGCAGTTCTTC. This translates into CASSKLWDEQFF.

This clonotype was counted only a few times. The chain is built from TRBV7-6 and TRBJ2-1, with D possibly matching TRBD1 (5 bases). From germline, CDR1 is SGHVS and CDR2 FNYEAQ. Trimming took off 9 bases at V and 8 bases at J, with 14 bases between the two ends. This CDR3 is 12 amino acids long. The CDR3 bases are TGTGCCAGTCAGCAGGGTTGGGATGAGCAGTTCTTC. This sequence encodes CASQQGWDEQFF.

This clonotype was observed at least ten times. The rearrangement joins TRBV7-2 to TRBJ2-1, with 8 positions matching TRBD2. Germline V lookup: CDR1 SGHTA, CDR2 FQGNSA. Trimming removed 5 bases from V and 11 bases from J; junction bases left unmatched: 26. CDR3 length: 19 residues. CDR3 coding DNA: TGTGCCAGCAGCGCCTTTATAGGGGCGGGACTAGTTCCCCAACAGCAGCAGTTCTTC. This encodes CASSAFIGAGLVPQQQQFF.

The chain carries TRBV20-1 and TRBJ2-1; TRBD2 matches 11 bases. The ends lost 6 bases at V and 4 bases at J; junction bases unmatched: 8. From germline, CDR1 is DFQATT and CDR2 SNEGSKA (reference sequence). The CDR3 runs 15 residues. The CDR3 DNA follows: TGCAGTGCCGAAACGACTAGCGGGAATTACAATGAGCAGTTCTTC. Protein sequence: CSAETTSGNYNEQFF.

J is TRBJ1-2 and V is TRBV5-5; D remains ambiguous. CDR3 length: 17 amino acids. Per the germline V gene, CDR1 is SGHKS and CDR2 is YYEKEE (reference sequence). The V end was cut by 1 base, the J end by 2 bases, with 18 bases between. The CDR3 reads CASSLLQRAHVNYGYTF. The CDR3 DNA is TGTGCCAGCAGCTTGTTGCAGCGAGCACACGTAAACTATGGCTACACCTTC. The full variable domain, with the rest looked up from reference TRBV5-5 and TRBJ1-2, is DAGVTQSPTHLIKTRGQQVTLRCSPISGHKSVSWYQQVLGQGPQFIFQYYEKEERGRGNFPDRFSARQFPNYSSELNVNALLLGDSALYLCASSLLQRAHVNYGYTFGSGTRLTVV.

This clonotype occurred a few times. This rearrangement joins TRBV7-9 to TRBJ2-1; no definite D call. Germline CDR1 reads SEHNR; CDR2 reads FQNEAQ (reference sequence). There are 16 residues in the CDR3. The V gene lost 6 bases and the J gene lost 0 bases, with 15 bases spanning the gap. DNA for the CDR3: TGTGCCAGCAGTTCCGGACGTACCGGCTCCTACAATGAGCAGTTCTTC. The encoded protein is CASSSGRTGSYNEQFF.

As concerns this clonotype: This clone may be a read error of a much larger clone one base away. The V gene is TRBV7-6, the J gene TRBJ2-5, with no clear D. Germline CDR1 SGHVS, CDR2 FNYEAQ. The CDR3 is 12 amino acids. The CDR3 loop reads CVSSWVSETQYF. CDR3 bases: TGTGTCAGCAGCTGGGTTTCGGAGACCCAGTACTTC.

The genes are TRBV3-1 and TRBJ2-1; a possible D gene is TRBD2 (6 bases). The CDR3 runs 16 residues. The germline V and J ends were trimmed by 4 bases and 5 bases, with 18 bases remaining between them. The germline V gene encodes CDR1 LGHDT and CDR2 YNNKEL (reference sequence). The CDR3 spells CASSRSLGGANNEQFF. The CDR3 DNA reads TGTGCCAGCAGCCGAAGTCTAGGAGGGGCCAACAATGAGCAGTTCTTC.

The chain recombines TRBV7-2 with TRBJ2-3; 7 bases fit TRBD1. V dropped 2 bases and J dropped 6; count of bases not matched to a gene: 8. CDR1 SGHTA and CDR2 FQGNSA come from the germline V gene. This CDR3 spans 15 amino acids. Here the CDR3 reads CASSLRDRDIDTQYF. For the CDR3, the DNA is TGTGCCAGCAGCTTACGAGACAGGGACATTGATACGCAGTATTTT.

The chain combines TRBV4-1 with TRBJ1-2; D gene unclear. With 0 bases removed from V and 3 bases from J, the gap between germline ends came to 14 bases. CDR3 length: 16 amino acids. From germline, CDR1 is MGHRA and CDR2 YSYEKL. The CDR3 loop is CASSQDYPGSYYGYTF. CDR3 DNA sequence: TGCGCCAGCAGCCAAGATTATCCCGGATCTTACTATGGCTACACCTTC.

V gene TRBV10-3 combines with J gene TRBJ1-2; TRBD1 might be the D (6 bases). V lost 4 bases to trimming and J lost 6 bases, with 18 bases between them. CDR3 length equals 15 residues. Germline V gene data show CDR1 as ENHRY and CDR2 as SYGVKD. CDR3 amino acids: CAISAGGGQKHGYTF. The CDR3, as DNA: TGTGCCATCAGTGCCGGAGGGGGACAAAAACATGGCTACACCTTC.

This clonotype was counted only a few times. The rearrangement links TRBV5-6 to TRBJ2-7, with D possibly TRBD2 on 5 matching bases. Between the trimmed V and J ends, which lost 2 bases and 9 bases, there was a span of 24 bases. CDR1 SGHDT and CDR2 YYEEEE come from the germline V gene. The CDR3 covers 16 residues. The CDR3 loop reads CASSLLERTIAWGQYF. For the CDR3, the DNA is TGTGCCAGCAGCTTATTAGAGCGGACGATTGCATGGGGGCAGTACTTC.

This clonotype was detected a few times. The genes are TRBV6-2 or TRBV6-3 and TRBJ2-7; no reliable D call. Per germline, CDR1 MNHEY and CDR2 SVGEGT. Trimming stripped 10 bases from V and 0 bases from J, with 10 bases between. CDR3 length: 12 residues. The CDR3 DNA reads TGTGCCATCGCCTCCTCCTCCTACGAGCAGTACTTC. This codes for CAIASSSYEQYF.

Comment on this clonotype: This is likely a read error, given that the CDR3 carries no conserved phenylalanine or tryptophan at its end. This chain connects TRBV11-2 to TRBJ2-4; tentative D call: TRBD2 (7 bases). This CDR3 spans 14 amino acids. V lost 5 bases and J 8 bases, leaving 16 bases between the germline ends. Germline CDR1 SGHAT, CDR2 FQNNGV. The CDR3 DNA follows: TGTGCCAGCAGCCCCGGACTAGGGGGGGACATTCAGTACTCC. It translates to CASSPGLGGDIQYS.

This clonotype was counted between two and nine times. The rearrangement uses TRBV6-2 or TRBV6-3 and TRBJ2-2, with 8 bases identical to TRBD2. The germline gives CDR1 MNHEY, CDR2 SVGEGT. The trim removed 2 bases at V and 7 bases at J, leaving 3 bases unmatched. The CDR3 spans 14 residues. CDR3 amino acids: CASSYSSGSGELFF. DNA of the CDR3: TGTGCCAGCAGTTACAGCAGCGGGAGCGGGGAGCTGTTTTTT.

The chain uses TRBV5-4 and TRBJ2-4; D ambiguous. V lost 2 bases, J lost 5 bases, and 11 bases lay in between. Germline CDR1 and CDR2: SGHNT and YYREEE (reference sequence). CDR3 length: 14 residues. The chain's CDR3 is CASSLNFGQNIQYF. The CDR3 DNA sequence: TGTGCCAGCAGCTTAAACTTTGGTCAAAACATTCAGTACTTC.

The chain combines TRBV19 with TRBJ1-3; D gene uncertain. V was shortened by 7 bases and J by 0 bases, with 10 bases between the two germline ends. The CDR3 runs to 14 residues. Germline CDR1 reads LNHDA; CDR2 reads SQIVND (reference sequence). CDR3 loop: CASTSQSSGNTIYF. The CDR3, as DNA: TGTGCCAGTACCTCCCAATCCTCTGGAAACACCATATATTTT.

This clonotype was observed a handful of times. This chain's CDR3 is CASSRGQGEGNTIYF. The CDR3 DNA reads as TGTGCCAGCAGCCGAGGACAGGGGGAAGGAAACACCATATATTTT. The chain has TRBV6-6 and TRBJ1-3, with TRBD1 matching 10 bases. The ends lost 6 bases at V and 4 bases at J; junction bases unmatched: 6. The CDR3 is 15 residues long. Germline CDR1 MNHNY, CDR2 SVGAGI (reference sequence).

The chain employs TRBV4-3 and TRBJ1-2; perhaps TRBD1 as D (5 bases). CDR3 length: 17 amino acids. Germline assignment: CDR1 LGHNA and CDR2 YSLEER. Trimming took off 0 bases at V and 7 bases at J, with 21 bases between the two ends. CDR3 coding DNA: TGCGCCAGCAGCCAAGATTGGGGAATCTCAAGGGGTGGTGGCTACACCTTC. This translates into CASSQDWGISRGGGYTF.

V usage is TRBV12-5 and J usage is TRBJ2-2; no firm D call. The CDR3 spans 14 residues. Trimming stripped 4 bases from V and 5 bases from J, with 11 bases between. Per the germline V gene, CDR1 is LGHNT and CDR2 is FRNRAP. The CDR3 loop is CASGSYSNTGELFF. CDR3 DNA sequence: TGTGCTAGTGGTTCATACTCAAATACCGGGGAGCTGTTTTTT. Filled out from reference TRBV12-5 and TRBJ2-2, the complete variable domain reads DARVTQTPRHKVTEMGQEVTMRCQPILGHNTVFWYRQTMMQGLELLAYFRNRAPLDDSGMPKDRFSAEMPDATLATLKIQPSEPRDSAVYFCASGSYSNTGELFFGEGSRLTVL.

The chain combines TRBV6-2 or TRBV6-3 with TRBJ2-7; D uncertain. Germline V lookup: CDR1 MNHEY, CDR2 SVGEGT. The CDR3 loop spans 15 amino acids. V was pared by 4 bases and J by 4 bases, with 17 bases between. CDR3 DNA: TGTGCCAGCAGTTGGTCGTCCCCCAAGAGATACGAGCAGTACGTC. Protein sequence: CASSWSSPKRYEQYV.

There are a few counts of this clonotype. V usage is TRBV5-6 and J usage is TRBJ1-3, with D possibly TRBD1 on 6 matching bases. The germline V gene has CDR1 SGHDT and CDR2 YYEEEE. This CDR3 has 18 amino acids. V lost 4 bases and J lost 0, with 20 bases in between. In DNA, the CDR3 is TGTGCCAGCAGCCCGGGGCCAACAGGGAGTCCCTCTGGAAACACCATATATTTT. Translating gives CASSPGPTGSPSGNTIYF.

V usage is TRBV29-1 and J usage is TRBJ2-3; possibly TRBD1 for D (6 bases). The V and J ends lost 5 bases and 1 base respectively, with 16 bases between them. The length of the CDR3 is 15 residues. The V gene's germline CDR1 is SQVTM and CDR2 ANQGSEA. This CDR3 is CSVTDGTSRTDTQYF. For the CDR3, the DNA is TGCAGCGTTACAGACGGGACATCTCGCACAGATACGCAGTATTTT.

This clonotype was observed a handful of times. V is TRBV6-1 and J is TRBJ2-1; the match to TRBD2 covers 11 bases. With V trimmed by 7 bases and J by 6 bases, 2 bases remained unmatched. This CDR3 has 13 amino acids. Germline V gene lookup returns CDR1 MNHNS and CDR2 SASEGT. CDR3 sequence reads: CASIGTSGNEQFF. The CDR3, as DNA: TGTGCCAGCATCGGGACTAGCGGCAATGAGCAGTTCTTC.

The chain links TRBV29-1 to TRBJ2-1; D assignment may be TRBD1 or TRBD2 (5 bases each). Trimming left V 6 bases short and J 8 bases short, with 41 bases between. The length of the CDR3 is 21 residues. Germline assignment: CDR1 SQVTM and CDR2 ANQGSEA. The CDR3 region is CSVINFGPDSRQGDQRHEQFF. The CDR3 DNA reads as TGCAGCGTGATCAATTTTGGACCTGACTCCCGCCAGGGAGATCAAAGGCATGAGCAGTTCTTC.

J is TRBJ2-7 and V is TRBV7-8; the D gene is possibly TRBD1 (6 bases). CDR1 SGHVS and CDR2 FQNEAQ come from the germline V gene. V was clipped by 1 base and J by 2 bases, with 9 bases between them. The CDR3 is 14 residues long. CDR3 sequence: CASSLVGTTYEQYF. CDR3 nucleotides: TGTGCCAGCAGCTTAGTGGGGACAACCTACGAGCAGTACTTC.